This TCR beta chain came from a study of CD4 T cells in relation to SARS-CoV-2 and coronaviruses (dated by TCRdb to about 2021). The study in broad terms: In the ViraFEST assay, PBMCs were grown with antigen for 10 to 11 days, and TCR beta CDR3s were then sequenced to identify antigen-specific clonal expansions. Across all 12 patients in the convalescent cohort, the median age was about 35 years, with a range of roughly 20 to 80 years. Of the approximately twelve convalescent patients, 8 were male and 4 were female, and two of the subjects were Hispanic. Shared crossreactive spike epitopes were mapped to their HLA restriction using patient-derived lymphoblastoid cell lines. At the level of individual TCR clonotypes, the study measured memory CD4+ T cell crossreactivity between SARS-CoV-2 spike protein and common cold coronavirus spike proteins. Samples from three pre-COVID donors and the naive versus memory experiments were sequenced with the Adaptive Biotechnologies TCR-sequencing kit; other data were Illumina-based. Expansion assays from other donors in the study were sequenced with a different, Illumina-based TCR-beta assay.

Study-wide findings and limitations: Small numbers of patients and of tested TCRs were a limitation of the study. In about two thirds of donors, memory CD4+ clonotypes turned up that crossrecognized SARS-CoV-2 and at least one common cold coronavirus spike. Because the crossreactivity analysis focused on spike protein, crossreactivity against other viral proteins was not assessed. Naive versus memory sequencing indicated that memory recall responses, rather than primary responses primed during culture, are detected by the assay. No donor contributed both pre-pandemic and post-infection samples, which limited tracing the source of pre-existing responses. Significantly weaker SARS-CoV-2-driven expansion was shown by crossreactive clones than by monoreactive clones, consistent with antigenic imprinting.

DNA from CEF-cultured naive and memory CD4+ T cells underwent immunoSEQ TCR-beta sequencing at survey level. Turning to the authors' computational methods: During preprocessing, nonproductive sequences were removed, as were CDR3s that did not start with C, did not end with F or W, or were shorter than 7 amino acids. Antigen-specific clonotypes were called with the MANAFEST web app, based on expansion relative to reference and other culture wells. A clone counted as positive if significantly expanded in 2 of 3 replicate wells versus the reference culture at FDR below 0.05. Positive clones also required significant expansion versus all other tandem wells and an odds ratio above 5. Cultured and uncultured naive and memory CD4+ repertoires were searched for CDR3s previously identified as spike- and CEF-reactive. CDR3 homology was quantified as pairwise Levenshtein distance, calculated with the stringdist R package after three terminal residues were trimmed from each end. TCRdb obtained this table from immuneACCESS and retained in-frame rearrangements with V and J assigned. These tables miss some clones; where compared with another copy, unresolved V genes account for less than half of the shortfall, and the remainder is unexplained. Clone size and V and J calls were adopted from that table, with D and trimming inferred from the DNA. For this sample the table gives tens of thousands of clones, of which around 80% were detected only once. About 1.5% of the sample is in the top ten clones.

Details on this clone: This receptor's antigen is unknown. No much larger clone is present one base from it, and per-base qualities are unavailable.

V is pared back by 3 bases and J by 6 bases, with 10 bases lying between the germline termini. The CDR3 goes from the cysteine to the phenylalanine over 13 residues. The entry retains the CDR3 DNA only, 39 bases that are in frame from base 1. As encoded in the germline V gene, CDR1 is SGHTA while CDR2 is FQGNSA. Naive and memory CD4+ T cells were separated from cryopreserved PBMCs by first enriching for CD4 and then performing EasySep naive CD4+ T cell enrichment. For roughly 11 days, sorted naive or memory CD4+ T cells (roughly 98,000) were cultured at a 1:1 ratio with T cell-depleted PBMCs and CEF peptides. In general, every peptide culture condition was set up in three replicate wells. Ficoll-Paque PLUS gradient centrifugation was used to isolate PBMCs from either whole blood or leukapheresis product. PBMCs were either cryopreserved at -140 degrees C or used fresh in the expansion assay. The QIAamp Micro DNA Kit was used to extract genomic DNA from the CD4+ T cells.

The sequenced sample was naive CD4+ T cells from PBMCs, cultured in vitro. The cell subset or site tag for this specimen amounts to: naive CD4+ T cells isolated by negative enrichment. The sequence came from an adult with COVID-19. The chain links TRBV7-2 with TRBJ2-3; confidence is insufficient to name the D gene. The bases read TGTGCCAGCAGCTTCCTAGTGGGGGATACGCAGTATTTT. Its amino acids are CASSFLVGDTQYF. With all but the CDR3 taken from the reference TRBV7-2 and TRBJ2-3 genes, the full variable domain is: GAGVSQSPSNKVTEKGKDVELRCDPISGHTALYWYRQSLGQGLEFLIYFQGNSAPDKSGLPSDRFSAERTGGSVSTLTIQRTQQEDSAVYLCASSFLVGDTQYFGPGTRLTVL.